The clone carrying this T cell receptor (beta chain) was seen many times. The antigen is undetermined. In TCRdb, the RT-PCR reads were re-called with MiXCR into one record per CDR3 protein. The sample lists around 570,000 distinct CDR3 sequences; around 8% were seen once. This entry belongs to a study of response to subunit inactivated influenza vaccine. Findings and limits, study-wide: Few new T cells, the authors suggested, are recruited by each seasonal influenza vaccination.

The J segment lost 2 bases and the V segment lost 6 bases, leaving 10 bases of the junction unmatched. CDR1 DFQATT and CDR2 SNEGSKA come from the germline V gene (reference sequence). The CDR3 has 16 residues. The chain joins TRBV20-1 to TRBJ1-5, with 10 bases fitting TRBD1. This TCR came from a man in his fifties or sixties who received an inactivated influenza vaccine. This material consisted of PBMCs from blood, taken less than 30 months after vaccination. This chain's CDR3 is CSAPGQGSIGNQPQHF. The DNA of the CDR3 is TGCAGTGCCCCGGGACAGGGGAGTATCGGCAATCAGCCCCAGCATTTT.